This paragraph reports one T cell receptor beta chain. The V gene end was trimmed by 6 bases and the J gene end by 6 bases; junction bases not matched to a gene: 4. There are 14 residues in the CDR3. Germline CDR1 is MNHNY and CDR2 is SVGAGI (reference sequence). This entry comes from a study of OX40 agonist ivuxolimab in advanced cancers. Using immunoSEQ multiplex PCR, the repertoire was profiled, and TCRdb retains in-frame clones only, with some absent. The sample has 80,000 to 95,000 clones, roughly 84% seen once. This specimen consisted of CD4+ or CD8+ T cells sorted from blood, obtained in a trial of the OX40 agonist ivuxolimab. This receptor was obtained from an adult with an advanced solid tumor such as melanoma, head and neck, liver or kidney cancer. This chain links TRBV6-6 with TRBJ1-6; TRBD1 matches 8 bases. CDR3 DNA sequence: TGTGCCAGCAGCTGGACAGGGCTTAATTCACCCCTCCACTTT. Amino acids: CASSWTGLNSPLHF.